This T cell receptor beta chain comes out of a study of response to subunit inactivated influenza vaccine. Germline V gene data show CDR1 as SGHRS and CDR2 as YFSETQ. The V and J ends lost 0 bases and 5 bases respectively, with 14 bases between them. CDR3 length: 15 amino acids. This clonotype was recorded a few times. TCRdb used MiXCR to reprocess the RT-PCR reads, holding one entry per CDR3 protein. The sample records 500,000 to 600,000 distinct CDR3 sequences, roughly 15% being singletons. V gene TRBV5-1 combines with J gene TRBJ2-5, with a weak D call TRBD1 (5 bases). This sample comprised PBMCs from blood, obtained 11 to 12 days after vaccination. This receptor was identified in a man in his fifties who received an inactivated influenza vaccine. The CDR3 nucleotides read TGCGCCAGCAGCTTGGATTCAGGGTGGGTGGAGACCCAGTACTTC. Protein product: CASSLDSGWVETQYF.